This T cell receptor beta chain comes out of a study of cytomegalovirus exposure and HLA in healthy donors. CDR1 MNHEY and CDR2 SMNVEV come from the germline V gene (reference sequence). The CDR3 extends over 14 amino acids. V was trimmed by 7 bases and J by 5 bases, leaving 15 bases between them. The donors were in the approximately 130-subject validation cohort; that cohort was separate from the approximately 700-subject first cohort. About this clone itself: Its specificity is unknown.

Sequencing used immunoSEQ multiplex PCR; TCRdb keeps in-frame clones, though not all of them. The sample consists of some 150,000 clones, about 89% of them appearing once. The study's findings and limits: In vitro, three CMV-associated chains proved specific for CMV antigens. Listed as cytomegalovirus-associated were about 160 TCR beta chains. First-cohort TCR clusters tended to co-occur in the roughly 130 validation repertoires, a later analysis found.

Sequencing used PBMCs. This receptor was obtained from a man between 18 and 35 years old in good health and CMV-seropositive. The chain combines TRBV27 with TRBJ2-1, with D tentatively TRBD1 (6 bases). The CDR3 sequence: CASKGVVGDNEQFF. Here the CDR3 DNA reads TGTGCCAGCAAGGGGGTCGTAGGGGACAATGAGCAGTTCTTC.